Shown below are 32 T cell receptor beta chains from a single sample sequenced in a study of shared clonotypes between healthy human individuals. Data came from immunoSEQ multiplex PCR; TCRdb stores just in-frame clones and leaves some out. The sample contains 1,400,000 or so clones, roughly 98.5% of which appear only once. The sample was naive CD4+ T cells sorted from blood. Subset given: CD45RA+ positively selected. These receptor sequences come from a man aged 25 to 40 in good health.

This chain links TRBV7-4 with TRBJ2-7; D is possibly TRBD1 (6 bases). Trimming left V 3 bases short and J 2 bases short, with 8 bases between. This CDR3 is built from 13 residues. Germline CDR1 is SGHVT and CDR2 is SQSDAQ. CDR3 nucleotide sequence: TGTGCCAGCAGCTTTGACAGGCCCTACGAGCAGTACTTC. Amino acids: CASSFDRPYEQYF.

V gene TRBV19 combines with J gene TRBJ2-1, with 7 bases identical to TRBD1. Looked up from germline, CDR1 is LNHDA and CDR2 is SQIVND (reference sequence). Germline trimming cut 7 bases from V and 3 bases from J; bases unmatched to any gene: 6. The CDR3 extends over 14 amino acids. The DNA for the CDR3 is TGTGCCAGTAAACCGGGACAGAGCTACAATGAGCAGTTCTTC. This codes for CASKPGQSYNEQFF. Filled out from reference TRBV19 and TRBJ2-1, the complete variable domain reads DGGITQSPKYLFRKEGQNVTLSCEQNLNHDAMYWYRQDPGQGLRLIYYSQIVNDFQKGDIAEGYSVSREKKESFPLTVTSAQKNPTAFYLCASKPGQSYNEQFFGPGTRLTVL.

The chain recombines TRBV10-3 with TRBJ1-1; D not certain. The CDR3 loop spans 14 amino acids. Trimming cost V 7 bases and J 1 base, with 13 bases left between them. Germline V lookup: CDR1 ENHRY, CDR2 SYGVKD. The CDR3 reads CAITAREANTEAFF. Here the CDR3 DNA reads TGTGCCATCACTGCTCGGGAGGCGAACACTGAAGCTTTCTTT.

This clone has just one count. The chain's CDR3 is CASSLGENTQYF. CDR3 bases: TGTGCCAGCAGCTTAGGAGAGAATACGCAGTATTTT. The genes are TRBV7-2 and TRBJ2-3; no clear D gene. This CDR3 region has 12 residues. Per the germline V gene, CDR1 is SGHTA and CDR2 is FQGNSA. Trimming cost V 1 base and J 7 bases, with 6 bases left between them.

The chain links TRBV9 to TRBJ2-3; D may be TRBD1 (5 bases). Germline CDR1 is SGDLS and CDR2 is YYNGEE. This CDR3 has 15 amino acids. Trimming pared 2 bases from V and 2 bases from J, leaving 12 bases between. The CDR3 sequence is CASSVLGVPTDTQYF. The CDR3 DNA follows: TGTGCCAGCAGCGTGCTAGGGGTACCCACAGATACGCAGTATTTT. Full variable domain (rest looked up from reference TRBV9 and TRBJ2-3): DSGVTQTPKHLITATGQRVTLRCSPRSGDLSVYWYQQSLDQGLQFLIQYYNGEERAKGNILERFSAQQFPDLHSELNLSSLELGDSALYFCASSVLGVPTDTQYFGPGTRLTVL.

The chain couples TRBV5-5 to TRBJ2-5; D gene ambiguous. The CDR3 contains 13 residues. The germline V and J ends were trimmed by 0 bases and 9 bases, with 12 bases remaining between them. CDR1 and CDR2 (germline): SGHKS, YYEKEE (reference sequence). The CDR3 region has the DNA TGTGCCAGCAGCTTGGTCGGGTATTCGGCCCAGTACTTC. Its protein is CASSLVGYSAQYF.

The rearrangement links TRBV7-2 to TRBJ2-5, with no clear D. Per germline, CDR1 SGHTA and CDR2 FQGNSA. The V end was cut by 5 bases, the J end by 1 base, with 14 bases between. This CDR3 is 15 amino acids long. The CDR3 region has the DNA TGTGCCAGCAGCCCTGGTGGGCTGCCCCAAGAGACCCAGTACTTC. This translates into CASSPGGLPQETQYF. The variable domain in full, completed from reference TRBV7-2 and TRBJ2-5, reads GAGVSQSPSNKVTEKGKDVELRCDPISGHTALYWYRQSLGQGLEFLIYFQGNSAPDKSGLPSDRFSAERTGGSVSTLTIQRTQQEDSAVYLCASSPGGLPQETQYFGPGTRLLVL.

Only one count was recorded for this clone. The rearrangement uses TRBV6-5 and TRBJ1-1; TRBD1 might be the D (5 bases). Germline CDR1 reads MNHEY; CDR2 reads SVGAGI. The CDR3 covers 14 residues. Trimming removed 6 bases from V and 5 bases from J, with 16 bases in between. CDR3 residues: CASSAGAMGTEAFF. The CDR3 DNA reads as TGTGCCAGCAGCGCCGGGGCCATGGGTACTGAAGCTTTCTTT.

The rearrangement uses TRBV5-1 and TRBJ1-1; a possible D gene is TRBD1 (6 bases). Germline V gives CDR1 SGHRS, CDR2 YFSETQ. V was clipped by 0 bases and J by 6 bases, with 9 bases between them. The CDR3 is 13 residues long. The CDR3 here is CASSLGGTPEAFF. CDR3 sequence (DNA): TGCGCCAGCAGCTTGGGAGGGACACCTGAAGCTTTCTTT.

J is TRBJ2-3 and V is TRBV6-5; TRBD1 might be the D (5 bases). Germline V CDR1 and CDR2: MNHEY, SVGAGI. This CDR3 spans 15 amino acids. Trimming shortened V by 2 bases and J by 0 bases, and 9 bases separated the two germline ends. CDR3 sequence (DNA): TGTGCCAGCAGTTACGTGGACACAAGCACAGATACGCAGTATTTT. Residues: CASSYVDTSTDTQYF.

The chain couples TRBV5-6 to TRBJ2-1, with D perhaps matching TRBD2 (6 bases). The ends were cut back, 4 bases at V and 15 bases at J, with 17 bases in the middle. CDR1 is SGHDT and CDR2 is YYEEEE in the germline V gene. This CDR3 has 12 residues. The CDR3 spells CASSRDSLSPFF. The DNA of the CDR3 is TGTGCCAGCAGCCGGGACTCCCTTTCCCCGTTCTTC.

The table lists this clone with a count of one. The V and J genes are TRBV14 and TRBJ2-1; 11 bases match TRBD2. Germline CDR1 SGHDN, CDR2 FVKESK. V dropped 3 bases and J dropped 1; count of bases not matched to a gene: 14. The CDR3 sequence is 20 residues long. In DNA, the CDR3 is TGTGCCAGCAGCCACCGAGCAACACCGGGACTAGCGGAATCCTACAATGAGCAGTTCTTC. This codes for CASSHRATPGLAESYNEQFF.

This clone was seen a single time. One end of the junction fails to match germline, which may point to a read error. This chain connects TRBV2 to TRBJ2-7, with TRBD1 matching over 8 bases. CDR3 length: 13 residues. In germline, CDR1 is SNHLY, CDR2 FYNNEI. CDR3 in amino acids: CASNEQGVYEQYF. The CDR3 bases are TGTGCCAGCAATGAACAGGGGGTGTACGAGCAGTACTTC.

In regard to this clone: Other DNA sequences in this sample translate to the same CDR3. The chain links TRBV18 to TRBJ2-1, with unresolved D. This CDR3 is built from 11 residues. The V and J ends lost 4 bases and 5 bases respectively, with 3 bases between them. From germline, CDR1 is KGHSH and CDR2 LQKENI. The CDR3 nucleotides are TGTGCCAGCTCACTAGACAATGAGCAGTTCTTC. This translates into CASSLDNEQFF.

The chain recombines TRBV5-1 with TRBJ1-1; tentatively, D is TRBD1 (5 bases). The CDR3 length is 18 residues. In germline, CDR1 is SGHRS, CDR2 YFSETQ. The germline V and J ends were trimmed by 0 bases and 0 bases, with 18 bases remaining between them. CDR3 in amino acids: CASSLDSGLRSMNTEAFF. Here the CDR3 DNA reads TGCGCCAGCAGCTTGGATTCAGGGCTCCGAAGCATGAACACTGAAGCTTTCTTT.

V is TRBV7-9 and J is TRBJ1-2; TRBD1 matches at 11 bases. The CDR3 has 14 residues. CDR1 is SEHNR, CDR2 FQNEAQ, per germline (reference sequence). V shed 0 bases, J shed 6 bases, and the junction held 0 bases outside the gene matches. For the CDR3, the DNA is TGTGCCAGCAGCTTAGCGGGACAGGGGGATGGCTACACCTTC. Its protein is CASSLAGQGDGYTF.

V is TRBV28 and J is TRBJ1-1; no firm D call. The V gene's germline CDR1 is MDHEN and CDR2 SYDVKM. The ends were cut back, 6 bases at V and 2 bases at J, with 13 bases in the middle. This CDR3 spans 14 amino acids. CDR3 sequence reads: CASRKGVQNTEAFF. CDR3 in DNA: TGTGCCAGCAGGAAGGGAGTACAAAACACTGAAGCTTTCTTT.

The chain links TRBV28 to TRBJ2-7, with a possible D match to TRBD2 (6 bases). The CDR3 is 16 residues long. Trimming stripped 3 bases from V and 0 bases from J, with 15 bases between. From germline, CDR1 is MDHEN and CDR2 SYDVKM. CDR3 DNA: TGTGCCAGCAGTTTTGGGCTAGGAGGGAGCTCCTACGAGCAGTACTTC. Translating gives CASSFGLGGSSYEQYF.

The CDR3 loop is CSAGSTEAFF. The CDR3 nucleotides read TGCAGCGCAGGGTCCACTGAAGCTTTCTTT. The chain couples TRBV29-1 to TRBJ1-1, with D maybe TRBD1 (5 bases). Germline V gene sequence: CDR1 SQVTM, CDR2 ANQGSEA. The germline V and J ends were trimmed by 7 bases and 4 bases, with 7 bases remaining between them. This CDR3 comprises 10 residues. Combining the CDR3 with reference TRBV29-1 and TRBJ1-1 gives the whole variable domain SAVISQKPSRDICQRGTSLTIQCQVDSQVTMMFWYRQQPGQSLTLIATANQGSEATYESGFVIDKFPISRPNLTFSTLTVSNMSPEDSSIYLCSAGSTEAFFGQGTRLTVV.

This rearrangement joins TRBV14 to TRBJ2-7; TRBD1 might be the D (5 bases). CDR1 is SGHDN and CDR2 is FVKESK in the germline V gene. The CDR3 is 14 amino acids. V lost 1 base and J lost 2, with 9 bases in between. The CDR3 sequence is CASSQVGVPYEQYF. CDR3 bases: TGTGCCAGCAGCCAAGTAGGGGTACCCTACGAGCAGTACTTC.

About this clone itself: At the DNA level, this CDR3 is encoded by other sequences in the same sample as well. The chain is built from TRBV2 and TRBJ1-5; D gene uncertain. Trimming cost V 6 bases and J 5 bases, with 5 bases left between them. The CDR3 loop spans 11 amino acids. Germline assignment: CDR1 SNHLY and CDR2 FYNNEI. CDR3 in amino acids: CASRRDQPQHF. CDR3 in DNA: TGTGCCAGCAGAAGGGATCAGCCCCAGCATTTT.

The chain couples TRBV27 to TRBJ2-7; no clear D gene. Trimming cost V 8 bases and J 0 bases, with 17 bases left between them. Germline CDR1 MNHEY, CDR2 SMNVEV (reference sequence). The length of the CDR3 is 15 residues. This CDR3 is CASRAWQESSYEQYF. The CDR3 DNA follows: TGTGCCAGCCGCGCTTGGCAGGAGAGCTCCTACGAGCAGTACTTC.

The J gene is TRBJ1-2, the V gene TRBV11-2, with D possibly matching TRBD1 (5 bases). The germline CDR1 and CDR2 sequences are SGHAT and FQNNGV. This CDR3 has 16 residues. The V end was cut by 9 bases, the J end by 3 bases, with 23 bases between. Here the CDR3 reads CARPPNPGAGDYGYTF. CDR3 nucleotide sequence: TGTGCCAGGCCCCCTAACCCCGGGGCGGGGGACTATGGCTACACCTTC.

This clone appeared once. V is TRBV10-1 and J is TRBJ2-5; TRBD2 is a possible D gene (6 bases). The CDR3 covers 15 residues. V dropped 3 bases and J dropped 5 bases, with 16 bases sitting between them. Germline V gene sequence: CDR1 WNHNN, CDR2 SYGVQD (reference sequence). The CDR3 DNA reads as TGCGCCAGCAGTGAAGGAGGGCCTTCTTCCGAGACCCAGTACTTC. Translating gives CASSEGGPSSETQYF.

This chain joins TRBV6-1 and TRBJ2-2; 8 bases align to TRBD1. Looked up from germline, CDR1 is MNHNS and CDR2 is SASEGT. Trimming removed 2 bases from V and 6 bases from J; junction bases left unmatched: 14. This CDR3 has 18 amino acids. The CDR3 DNA reads TGTGCCAGCAGTGAAAACGAACCCCGGACAGGGTGGGCCGGGGAGCTGTTTTTT. Translating gives CASSENEPRTGWAGELFF.

The chain couples TRBV18 to TRBJ2-3; 7 bases match TRBD2. The CDR3 covers 18 residues. CDR1 and CDR2 (germline): KGHSH, LQKENI. J lost 0 bases, V lost 1 base, and 10 bases had no gene match. The CDR3 here is CASSPRTSGVKSTDTQYF. The CDR3 nucleotides read TGTGCCAGCTCACCACGGACCAGCGGGGTGAAAAGCACAGATACGCAGTATTTT.

The rearrangement joins TRBV27 to TRBJ1-1; a possible D gene is TRBD1 (5 bases). The V end lost 7 bases, the J end lost 3 bases, and 15 bases lay between the germline ends. The CDR3 runs to 14 residues. Germline assignment: CDR1 MNHEY and CDR2 SMNVEV (reference sequence). The CDR3 is CASNFRGAHTEAFF. The CDR3 DNA sequence: TGTGCCAGCAACTTCCGAGGGGCCCACACTGAAGCTTTCTTT.

This clone was detected only once. The V call is TRBV14, the J call TRBJ2-5, with D unclear. Germline V gene sequence: CDR1 SGHDN, CDR2 FVKESK. The V gene lost 1 base and the J gene lost 7 bases, with 4 bases spanning the gap. This CDR3 is 11 amino acids long. The CDR3 DNA follows: TGTGCCAGCAGCCAAGGACTGACCCAGTACTTC. Translation: CASSQGLTQYF. Based on the CDR3 plus reference TRBV14 and TRBJ2-5, the full variable domain is EAGVTQFPSHSVIEKGQTVTLRCDPISGHDNLYWYRRVMGKEIKFLLHFVKESKQDESGMPNNRFLAERTGGTYSTLKVQPAELEDSGVYFCASSQGLTQYFGPGTRLLVL.

This rearrangement joins TRBV15 to TRBJ2-1; D tentatively fits TRBD1 or TRBD2 (5 bases each). Per germline, CDR1 LNHNV and CDR2 YYDKDF (reference sequence). The CDR3 is 14 amino acids. Trimming removed 5 bases at V and 4 bases at J, with 12 bases between. In DNA form, the CDR3 reads TGTGCCACCAGCGGGAGAGGGGTGTACAATGAGCAGTTCTTC. Its protein product is CATSGRGVYNEQFF.

This chain connects TRBV5-5 to TRBJ2-3, with D perhaps TRBD2 (6 bases). Germline lookup yields CDR1 SGHKS and CDR2 YYEKEE (reference sequence). V lost 0 bases to trimming and J lost 2 bases, with 10 bases between them. The CDR3 length is 15 residues. The CDR3 sequence is CASSLEAGLTDTQYF. CDR3 sequence (DNA): TGTGCCAGCAGCTTGGAAGCGGGCCTCACAGATACGCAGTATTTT.

The rearrangement uses TRBV28 and TRBJ1-1; D is unclear. CDR1 and CDR2 from the germline V gene are MDHEN and SYDVKM. The CDR3 runs to 15 residues. V lost 1 base and J lost 1, with 10 bases in between. CDR3 amino acids: CASSLFQPGNTEAFF. The CDR3, as DNA: TGTGCCAGCAGTTTATTTCAACCAGGGAACACTGAAGCTTTCTTT.

This chain joins TRBV21-1 and TRBJ2-3; no DNA check was done on the table's D call, TRBD1. TRBV21-1 is a listed pseudogene. CDR3 size: 13 residues. The CDR3 protein is CASRTGRTDTQYF. CDR3 in DNA: TGTGCCAGCAGAACAGGGAGAACAGATACGCAGTATTTT.